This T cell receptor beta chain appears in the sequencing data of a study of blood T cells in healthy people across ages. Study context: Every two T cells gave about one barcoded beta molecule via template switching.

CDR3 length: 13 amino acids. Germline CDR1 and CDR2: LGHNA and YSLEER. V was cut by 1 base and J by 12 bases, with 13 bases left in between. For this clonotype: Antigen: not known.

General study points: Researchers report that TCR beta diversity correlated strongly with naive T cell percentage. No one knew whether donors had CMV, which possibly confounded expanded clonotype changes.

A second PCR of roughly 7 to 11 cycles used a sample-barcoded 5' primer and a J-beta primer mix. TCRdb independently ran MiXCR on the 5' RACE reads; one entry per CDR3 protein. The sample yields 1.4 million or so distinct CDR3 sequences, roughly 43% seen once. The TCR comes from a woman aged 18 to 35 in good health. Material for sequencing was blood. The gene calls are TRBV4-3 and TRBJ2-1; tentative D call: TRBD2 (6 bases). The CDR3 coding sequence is TGCGCCAGCAGCCAAGGGCTCCAGGGAGGGCAGTTCTTC. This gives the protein CASSQGLQGGQFF.